Shown below are 9 T cell receptor beta chains from a single sample sequenced in a study of T cell changes during pregnancy in multiple sclerosis. Sequenced by immunoSEQ multiplex PCR; TCRdb stores in-frame clones only, minus some. The sample lists about 71,000 clones, 90% to 95% occurring once. The sequenced sample was peripheral blood, obtained in the third trimester of pregnancy. The receptors were gathered from a female donor with multiple sclerosis, enrolled in a pregnancy study.

The chain is built from TRBV29-1 and TRBJ1-2; perhaps TRBD1 as D (6 bases). This CDR3 spans 14 amino acids. The ends were cut back, 4 bases at V and 6 bases at J, with 18 bases in the middle. Germline V gene sequence: CDR1 SQVTM, CDR2 ANQGSEA. The CDR3 region has the DNA TGCAGCGTTGGGATCAGGGGTTTTGTGGATGGCTACACCTTC. Protein sequence: CSVGIRGFVDGYTF.

The chain couples TRBV13 to TRBJ2-3; possibly TRBD2 for D (6 bases). The CDR3 runs to 15 residues. In germline, CDR1 is PRHDT, CDR2 FYEKMQ (reference sequence). V lost 5 bases and J lost 3, with 15 bases in between. CDR3 DNA: TGTGCCAGCAGCACGGCGGGACTTAGAACAGATACGCAGTATTTT. This sequence encodes CASSTAGLRTDTQYF.

V gene TRBV5-4 combines with J gene TRBJ2-1, with D unclear. The V and J ends lost 4 bases and 8 bases respectively, with 13 bases between them. The germline CDR1 and CDR2 sequences are SGHNT and YYREEE (reference sequence). The CDR3 loop spans 13 amino acids. CDR3 coding DNA: TGTGCCAGCAGCCCGTCCCCTAATTATGAGCAGTTCTTC. Its protein product is CASSPSPNYEQFF.

The chain uses TRBV20-1 and TRBJ2-7; D is ambiguous. This CDR3 has 10 amino acids. The germline gives CDR1 DFQATT, CDR2 SNEGSKA (reference sequence). V lost 5 bases and J lost 7, with 9 bases in between. This CDR3 reads CSAAAREQYF. As DNA, the CDR3 is TGCAGTGCTGCGGCGAGGGAGCAGTACTTC.

The gene calls are TRBV7-6 and TRBJ2-6; possibly TRBD2 for D (5 bases). The ends were cut back, 5 bases at V and 1 base at J, with 9 bases in the middle. Germline CDR1 is SGHVS and CDR2 is FNYEAQ. The length of the CDR3 is 15 residues. DNA for the CDR3: TGTGCCAGCAGCCCTGGCGGGTCTGGGGCCAACGTCCTGACTTTC. This gives the protein CASSPGGSGANVLTF.

This clone has a handful of counts. V is TRBV5-4 and J is TRBJ1-1, with 8 bases that match TRBD1. The CDR3 is made up of 14 amino acids. Trimming at V came to 1 base and at J to 5 bases, leaving 4 bases not matched to a gene. Germline V gene lookup returns CDR1 SGHNT and CDR2 YYREEE (reference sequence). In DNA, the CDR3 is TGTGCCAGCAGCTTGTTCAGGGGGCAGACTGAAGCTTTCTTT. Translated: CASSLFRGQTEAFF.

The rearrangement links TRBV5-5 to TRBJ2-1; D possibly corresponds to TRBD2 (5 bases). The CDR3 consists of 16 residues. V lost 0 bases to trimming and J lost 0 bases, with 10 bases between them. Looked up from germline, CDR1 is SGHKS and CDR2 is YYEKEE (reference sequence). CDR3 coding DNA: TGTGCCAGCAGCTTGGGCTTAGCGAGCTCCTACAATGAGCAGTTCTTC. It codes for CASSLGLASSYNEQFF.

The V and J genes are TRBV14 and TRBJ1-3, with D hard to call. Trimming left V 1 base short and J 2 bases short, with 6 bases between. Germline V gives CDR1 SGHDN, CDR2 FVKESK. This CDR3 is 14 amino acids long. CDR3 region: CASSQGLAGNTIYF. The CDR3 DNA follows: TGTGCCAGCAGCCAAGGATTAGCTGGAAACACCATATATTTT.

Concerning this clone itself: In the same sample, other DNA sequences code for this CDR3. CDR3 in amino acids: CASSQGQGQETQYF. CDR3 DNA: TGCGCCAGCAGCCAAGGACAGGGTCAAGAGACCCAGTACTTC. This sequence joins TRBV5-1 and TRBJ2-5; 8 bases are shared with TRBD1. The V and J ends lost 4 bases and 2 bases, in that order; junction bases with no gene match: 4. Germline CDR1 and CDR2: SGHRS and YFSETQ. The CDR3 covers 14 residues.